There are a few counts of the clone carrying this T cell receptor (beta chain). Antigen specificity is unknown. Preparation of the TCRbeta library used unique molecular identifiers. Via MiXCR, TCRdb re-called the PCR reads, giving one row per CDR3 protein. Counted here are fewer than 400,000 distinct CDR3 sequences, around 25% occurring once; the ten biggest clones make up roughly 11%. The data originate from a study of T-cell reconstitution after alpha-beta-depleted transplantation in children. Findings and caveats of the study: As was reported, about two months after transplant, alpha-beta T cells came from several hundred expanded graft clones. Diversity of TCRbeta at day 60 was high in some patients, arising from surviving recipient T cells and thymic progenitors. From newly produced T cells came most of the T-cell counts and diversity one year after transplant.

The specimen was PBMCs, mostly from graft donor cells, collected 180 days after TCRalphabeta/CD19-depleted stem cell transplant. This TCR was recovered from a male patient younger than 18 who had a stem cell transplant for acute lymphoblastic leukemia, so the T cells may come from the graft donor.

CDR3 bases: TGCGCCAGCAGCGAGCCGGGACAGTTCTACGAGCAGTACTTC. This translates into CASSEPGQFYEQYF. This chain uses TRBV5-1 with TRBJ2-7; 7 bases align to TRBD1. The V gene end was trimmed by 4 bases and the J gene end by 3 bases; junction bases not matched to a gene: 7. Germline V lookup: CDR1 SGHRS, CDR2 YFSETQ. The CDR3 runs to 14 residues.